The 20 T cell receptor beta chains in this list originate from one sample, sequenced in a study of shared clonotypes between healthy human individuals. The assay was immunoSEQ multiplex PCR, and TCRdb's table has in-frame clones only and misses some. The sample contains some 380,000 clones, approximately 96% of which appear only once. The sample taken for sequencing was memory CD8+ T cells sorted from blood. Subset noted: CD45RO+ cells pooled with CCR7-negative TemRA cells. These receptors came from a man under 40 in good health.

The V gene is TRBV19, the J gene TRBJ1-6; the match to TRBD1 covers 9 bases. The J segment lost 13 bases and the V segment lost 8 bases, leaving 6 bases of the junction unmatched. The V gene's germline CDR1 is LNHDA and CDR2 SQIVND (reference sequence). This CDR3 is built from 12 residues. DNA for the CDR3: TGTGCCAGTGGGACAGGGACGTATCCCCTCCACTTT. It translates to CASGTGTYPLHF. The full variable domain, its missing parts supplied by reference TRBV19 and TRBJ1-6, is DGGITQSPKYLFRKEGQNVTLSCEQNLNHDAMYWYRQDPGQGLRLIYYSQIVNDFQKGDIAEGYSVSREKKESFPLTVTSAQKNPTAFYLCASGTGTYPLHFGNGTRLTVT.

V and J are TRBV6-1 and TRBJ2-7; TRBD1 agrees at 9 bases. The CDR3 totals 13 residues. CDR1 and CDR2 (germline): MNHNS, SASEGT. V gave up 5 bases and J gave up 7 bases; unmatched junction bases: 6. CDR3 coding DNA: TGTGCCAGCAGTAGGGACAGGGTTCGGGAGCAGTACTTC. Its protein product is CASSRDRVREQYF.

The V gene is TRBV6-1, the J gene TRBJ2-7, with 7 bases identical to TRBD1. CDR1 and CDR2 (germline): MNHNS, SASEGT. The CDR3 is 13 residues long. V trimming: 6 bases; J trimming: 5 bases; junction bases outside the gene matches: 7. The CDR3 is CASSLDRVHEQYF. The CDR3 nucleotides are TGTGCCAGCAGCCTAGACAGGGTCCACGAGCAGTACTTC.

J is TRBJ2-7 and V is TRBV18; a possible D gene is TRBD1 (6 bases). This CDR3 comprises 16 residues. The V gene lost 0 bases and the J gene lost 6 bases, with 18 bases spanning the gap. Germline loops: CDR1 KGHSH, CDR2 LQKENI. CDR3 bases: TGTGCCAGCTCACCACCGTTTAGGCCAGGGGAAGGCGAGCAGTACTTC. It codes for CASSPPFRPGEGEQYF.

This chain uses TRBV5-1 with TRBJ1-1, with D tentatively TRBD1 (5 bases). CDR3 length: 12 amino acids. V gave up 5 bases and J gave up 3 bases, with 8 bases separating them. The germline V gene encodes CDR1 SGHRS and CDR2 YFSETQ. Here the CDR3 DNA reads TGCGCCAGCAGACGGGGGGACACTGAAGCTTTCTTT. Protein sequence: CASRRGDTEAFF.

The V gene is TRBV5-4, the J gene TRBJ2-1; TRBD2 is a possible D gene (5 bases). The V gene lost 1 base and the J gene lost 5 bases, with 13 bases spanning the gap. Germline lookup yields CDR1 SGHNT and CDR2 YYREEE (reference sequence). The CDR3 runs 15 residues. DNA for the CDR3: TGTGCCAGCAGCTTGAGAGGGTTAGGGAACAATGAGCAGTTCTTC. This translates into CASSLRGLGNNEQFF.

This chain joins TRBV18 and TRBJ1-2; no definite D call. Germline assignment: CDR1 KGHSH and CDR2 LQKENI. The CDR3 runs to 16 residues. Trimming took off 3 bases at V and 0 bases at J, with 14 bases between the two ends. The CDR3 region has the DNA TGTGCCAGCTCACCCCTCAACTCAGGCTCTAACTATGGCTACACCTTC. Its translation: CASSPLNSGSNYGYTF. The full variable domain, in which reference TRBV18 and TRBJ1-2 provide the parts outside the CDR3, is NAGVMQNPRHLVRRRGQEARLRCSPMKGHSHVYWYRQLPEEGLKFMVYLQKENIIDESGMPKERFSAEFPKEGPSILRIQQVVRGDSAAYFCASSPLNSGSNYGYTFGSGTRLTVV.

This clone was recorded only once. This chain joins TRBV5-8 and TRBJ2-1, with D possibly TRBD2 on 6 matching bases. The germline V gene has CDR1 SGHTS and CDR2 YDEGEE. V was pared by 0 bases and J by 5 bases, with 12 bases between. The length of the CDR3 is 15 residues. The CDR3 sequence: CASSLAGLANNEQFF. The CDR3 bases are TGTGCCAGCAGCTTGGCCGGGCTAGCGAACAATGAGCAGTTCTTC.

The CDR3, as DNA: TGTGCCAGCAGTTTTGCAGGGGTGAGAAATACGCAGTATTTT. Amino acid sequence: CASSFAGVRNTQYF. The gene calls are TRBV28 and TRBJ2-3; D is possibly TRBD1 (6 bases). Germline V gives CDR1 MDHEN, CDR2 SYDVKM. The V gene lost 3 bases and the J gene lost 7 bases, with 14 bases spanning the gap. CDR3 length: 14 amino acids. Full variable domain (remainder filled in from reference TRBV28 and TRBJ2-3): DVKVTQSSRYLVKRTGEKVFLECVQDMDHENMFWYRQDPGLGLRLIYFSYDVKMKEKGDIPEGYSVSREKKERFSLILESASTNQTSMYLCASSFAGVRNTQYFGPGTRLTVL.

This clone was seen once. The J gene is TRBJ2-1, the V gene TRBV4-1; D not resolved. The CDR3 extends over 16 amino acids. The ends were cut back, 3 bases at V and 0 bases at J, with 12 bases in the middle. Germline V CDR1 and CDR2: MGHRA, YSYEKL. CDR3 sequence: CASSHGRQSSYNEQFF. CDR3 coding DNA: TGCGCCAGCAGCCATGGAAGGCAGAGCTCCTACAATGAGCAGTTCTTC.

The J gene is TRBJ1-1, the V gene TRBV10-3; D not certain. The CDR3 is made up of 13 amino acids. Germline-derived CDR1 and CDR2 are ENHRY and SYGVKD. The V end lost 6 bases, the J end lost 2 bases, and 10 bases lay between the germline ends. Here the CDR3 DNA reads TGTGCCATCAGGGCAGCCTACAACACTGAAGCTTTCTTT. Translating it yields CAIRAAYNTEAFF.

This clone was recorded once. The chain is built from TRBV7-6 and TRBJ1-1; 8 bases align to TRBD1. Trimming removed 4 bases from V and 1 base from J; junction bases left unmatched: 2. This CDR3 comprises 14 residues. The germline CDR1 and CDR2 sequences are SGHVS and FNYEAQ. As DNA, the CDR3 is TGTGCCAGCAGCTATGGGACAGGGAACACTGAAGCTTTCTTT. It is translated as CASSYGTGNTEAFF.

Written as DNA, the CDR3 is TGTGCCAGCAGCCAAGATAGGGGACCGTACCTCCCTCTCTATAACTCTGGGGCCAACGTCCTGACTTTC. Its protein product is CASSQDRGPYLPLYNSGANVLTF. The chain recombines TRBV4-2 with TRBJ2-6, with D perhaps given as TRBD1 or TRBD2 (5 bases each). Trimming took off 0 bases at V and 0 bases at J, with 27 bases between the two ends. Germline V gene sequence: CDR1 LGHNA, CDR2 YNFKEQ. This CDR3 is 23 amino acids long.

The V gene is TRBV30, the J gene TRBJ2-7, with 8 bases lining up with TRBD2. This CDR3 is built from 14 residues. CDR1 and CDR2 (germline): GTSNPN, SVGIG (reference sequence). V was clipped by 3 bases and J by 4 bases; unmatched bases: 8. This CDR3 is CAWSLLAAPYEQYF. CDR3 DNA: TGTGCCTGGAGCCTACTAGCGGCGCCGTACGAGCAGTACTTC.

The chain recombines TRBV4-1 with TRBJ2-1; D gene unclear. This CDR3 has 16 amino acids. Germline V CDR1 and CDR2: MGHRA, YSYEKL. Trimming pared 3 bases from V and 5 bases from J, leaving 17 bases between. CDR3 sequence reads: CASSQAAGPPDNEQFF. In DNA, the CDR3 is TGCGCCAGCAGCCAGGCTGCCGGACCGCCTGACAATGAGCAGTTCTTC.

This sequence joins TRBV6-1 and TRBJ2-5, with a weak D call TRBD1 (5 bases). Germline V CDR1 and CDR2: MNHNS, SASEGT. This CDR3 region has 13 residues. V shed 7 bases and J shed 2 bases, with 11 bases lying between them. The CDR3 reads CASTRGPQETQYF. Written as DNA, the CDR3 is TGTGCCAGCACAAGGGGCCCTCAAGAGACCCAGTACTTC.

The chain employs TRBV2 and TRBJ2-3; 13 nucleotides match TRBD2. Germline-derived CDR1 and CDR2 are SNHLY and FYNNEI. The ends lost 4 bases at V and 8 bases at J; junction bases unmatched: 6. The CDR3 loop spans 15 amino acids. The CDR3 sequence is CASSGTSGRRGTQYF. In nucleotides, the CDR3 is TGTGCCAGCAGTGGGACTAGCGGGAGAAGAGGTACGCAGTATTTT.

The chain recombines TRBV7-2 with TRBJ1-4; TRBD1 aligns across 9 bases. V was clipped by 5 bases and J by 7 bases; unmatched bases: 5. This CDR3 is built from 14 residues. Per the germline V gene, CDR1 is SGHTA and CDR2 is FQGNSA. This CDR3 reads CASSPRQGGEKLFF. CDR3 DNA sequence: TGTGCCAGCAGCCCTAGACAGGGGGGTGAAAAACTGTTTTTT.

The genes are TRBV10-2 and TRBJ2-3; D is perhaps TRBD2 (6 bases). This CDR3 has 15 amino acids. Trimming removed 1 base at V and 3 bases at J, with 11 bases between. From germline, CDR1 is WSHSY and CDR2 SAAADI. The CDR3 nucleotides are TGCGCCAGCAGTGAGTTTGGAGGGCCAACAGATACGCAGTATTTT. It translates to CASSEFGGPTDTQYF.

This sequence joins TRBV5-1 and TRBJ2-3, with 8 bases matching TRBD2. CDR3 length: 14 amino acids. CDR1 is SGHRS, CDR2 YFSETQ, per germline. Trimming removed 4 bases from V and 1 base from J; junction bases left unmatched: 2. The CDR3 region is CASSTLAGTDTQYF. The CDR3 DNA reads TGCGCCAGCAGCACACTAGCGGGCACAGATACGCAGTATTTT.